This paragraph reports one T cell receptor beta chain. Its antigen remains unknown. The junction does not match germline at one end; this may be a read error. This specimen belongs to a study of metastatic and nonmetastatic thyroid tumors. Study context: Repertoire data that came from the blood and tumor or nodule tissue of malignant and benign thyroid patients were compared.

Study-level results: Reportedly, malignant thyroid tumors had significantly higher TCR beta diversity than benign nodules, in blood and tumor.

The CDR3 loop spans 13 amino acids. Germline V lookup: CDR1 SGHRS, CDR2 YFSETQ. Original methodology: Clinicopathological groups of papillary thyroid cancer showed CDR3 differences that were used to build a distant-metastasis classifier. MiXCR re-clonotyped the PCR reads for TCRdb. The V and J calls and clone size are TCRdb's, not the authors'. Altogether 20,000 to 25,000 clones are present, around 25% being singletons, with the ten largest covering approximately 12%. No patient had received any treatment before thyroid surgery. J is TRBJ2-7 and V is TRBV5-1; weak D call: TRBD2 (5 bases). The sample comprised tumor tissue. This sequence originates from a male donor with papillary thyroid cancer or a benign thyroid nodule (not recorded which). Some clones in this sample may be carry-over from other donors' samples. CDR3: CANSLERVYEQYF. Here the CDR3 DNA reads TGCGCCAACAGCTTGGAGAGGGTCTACGAGCAGTACTTT.